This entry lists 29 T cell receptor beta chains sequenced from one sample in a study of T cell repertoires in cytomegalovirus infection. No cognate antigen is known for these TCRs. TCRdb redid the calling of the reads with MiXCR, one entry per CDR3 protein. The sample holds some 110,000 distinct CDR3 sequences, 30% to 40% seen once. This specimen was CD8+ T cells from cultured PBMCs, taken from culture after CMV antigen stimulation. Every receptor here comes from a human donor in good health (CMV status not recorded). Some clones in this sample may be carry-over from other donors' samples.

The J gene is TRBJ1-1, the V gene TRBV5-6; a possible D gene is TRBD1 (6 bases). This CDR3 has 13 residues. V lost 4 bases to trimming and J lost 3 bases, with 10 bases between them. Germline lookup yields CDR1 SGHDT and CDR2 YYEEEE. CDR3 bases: TGTGCCAGCAGCCGGGGGGGCTACACTGAAGCTTTCTTT. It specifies CASSRGGYTEAFF.

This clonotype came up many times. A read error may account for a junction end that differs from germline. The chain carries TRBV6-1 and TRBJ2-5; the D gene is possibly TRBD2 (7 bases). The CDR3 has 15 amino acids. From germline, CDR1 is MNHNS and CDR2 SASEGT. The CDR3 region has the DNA TGTGCCAGCAGTGAACGGGCGGGGGCCCAAGAAACCCAGTACTTC. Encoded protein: CASSERAGAQETQYF.

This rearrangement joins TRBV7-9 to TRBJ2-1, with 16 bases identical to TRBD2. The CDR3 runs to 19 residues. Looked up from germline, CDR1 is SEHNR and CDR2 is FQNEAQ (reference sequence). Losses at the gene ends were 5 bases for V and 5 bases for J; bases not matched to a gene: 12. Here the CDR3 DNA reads TGTGCCAGCAGCGCCTCCGGGACTAGCGGGGGGGCTGGGGACAATGAGCAGTTCTTC. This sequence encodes CASSASGTSGGAGDNEQFF.

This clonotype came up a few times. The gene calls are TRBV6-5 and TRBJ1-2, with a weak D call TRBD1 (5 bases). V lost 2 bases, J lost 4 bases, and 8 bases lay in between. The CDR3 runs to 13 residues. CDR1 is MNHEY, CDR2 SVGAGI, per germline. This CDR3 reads CASSYQGSYGYTF. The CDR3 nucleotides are TGTGCCAGCAGTTACCAGGGAAGCTATGGCTACACCTTC.

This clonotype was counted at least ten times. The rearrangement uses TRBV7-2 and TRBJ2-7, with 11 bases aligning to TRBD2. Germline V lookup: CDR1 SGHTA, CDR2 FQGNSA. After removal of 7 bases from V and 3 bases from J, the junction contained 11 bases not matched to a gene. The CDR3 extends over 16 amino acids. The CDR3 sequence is CASTYIASGGNYEQYF. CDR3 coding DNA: TGTGCCAGCACTTACATCGCTAGCGGGGGGAACTACGAGCAGTACTTC.

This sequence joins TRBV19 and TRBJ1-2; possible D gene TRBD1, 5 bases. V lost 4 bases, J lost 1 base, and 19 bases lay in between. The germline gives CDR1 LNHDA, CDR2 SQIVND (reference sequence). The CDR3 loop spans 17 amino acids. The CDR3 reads CASSSGGRAPLNYGYTF. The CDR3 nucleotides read TGTGCCAGTAGTAGTGGGGGAAGGGCGCCCCTTAACTATGGCTACACCTTC. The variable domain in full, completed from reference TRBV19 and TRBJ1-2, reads DGGITQSPKYLFRKEGQNVTLSCEQNLNHDAMYWYRQDPGQGLRLIYYSQIVNDFQKGDIAEGYSVSREKKESFPLTVTSAQKNPTAFYLCASSSGGRAPLNYGYTFGSGTRLTVV.

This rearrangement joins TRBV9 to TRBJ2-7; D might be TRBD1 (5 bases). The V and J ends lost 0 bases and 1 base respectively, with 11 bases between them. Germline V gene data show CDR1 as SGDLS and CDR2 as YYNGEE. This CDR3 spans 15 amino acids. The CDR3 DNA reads TGTGCCAGCAGCGTAGGGCCTGCAGGGTCCTACGAGCAGTACTTC. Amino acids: CASSVGPAGSYEQYF.

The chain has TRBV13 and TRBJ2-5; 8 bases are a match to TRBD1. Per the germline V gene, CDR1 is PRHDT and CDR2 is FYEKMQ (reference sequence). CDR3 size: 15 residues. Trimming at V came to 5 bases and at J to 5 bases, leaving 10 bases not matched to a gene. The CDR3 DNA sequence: TGTGCCAGCAGCAATAACAGGGGGACCTACGAGACCCAGTACTTC. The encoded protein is CASSNNRGTYETQYF.

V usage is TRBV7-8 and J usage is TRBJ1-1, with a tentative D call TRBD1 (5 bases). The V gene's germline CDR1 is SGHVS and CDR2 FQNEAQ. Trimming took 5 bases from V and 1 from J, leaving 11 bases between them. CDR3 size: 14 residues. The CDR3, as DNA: TGTGCCAGCAGCATCGGTGGGGGGAACACTGAAGCTTTCTTT. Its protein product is CASSIGGGNTEAFF.

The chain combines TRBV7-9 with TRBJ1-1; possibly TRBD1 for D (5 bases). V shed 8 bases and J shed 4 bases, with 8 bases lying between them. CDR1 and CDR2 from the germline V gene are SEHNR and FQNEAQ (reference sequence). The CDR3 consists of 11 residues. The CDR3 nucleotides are TGTGCCAGCGGGACGGGCACTGAAGCTTTCTTT. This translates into CASGTGTEAFF.

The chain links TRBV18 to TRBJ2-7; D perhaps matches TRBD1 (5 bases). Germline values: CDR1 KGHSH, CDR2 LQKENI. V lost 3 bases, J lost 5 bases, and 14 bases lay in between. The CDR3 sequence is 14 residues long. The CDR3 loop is CASSPVSGADEQYF. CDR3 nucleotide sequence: TGTGCCAGCTCACCCGTGAGTGGGGCTGACGAGCAGTACTTC.

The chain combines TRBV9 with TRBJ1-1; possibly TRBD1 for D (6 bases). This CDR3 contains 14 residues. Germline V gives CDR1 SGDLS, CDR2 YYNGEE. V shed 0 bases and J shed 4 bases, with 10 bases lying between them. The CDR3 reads CASSVGGGITEAFF. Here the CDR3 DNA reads TGTGCCAGCAGCGTAGGGGGGGGCATCACTGAAGCTTTCTTT.

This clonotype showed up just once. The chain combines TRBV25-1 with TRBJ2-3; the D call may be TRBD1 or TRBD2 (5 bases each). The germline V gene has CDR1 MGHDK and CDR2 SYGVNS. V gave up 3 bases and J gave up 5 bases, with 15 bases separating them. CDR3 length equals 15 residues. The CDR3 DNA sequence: TGTGCCAGCAGTGATTATAGGGGAGTACGAGATACGCAGTATTTT. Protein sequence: CASSDYRGVRDTQYF.

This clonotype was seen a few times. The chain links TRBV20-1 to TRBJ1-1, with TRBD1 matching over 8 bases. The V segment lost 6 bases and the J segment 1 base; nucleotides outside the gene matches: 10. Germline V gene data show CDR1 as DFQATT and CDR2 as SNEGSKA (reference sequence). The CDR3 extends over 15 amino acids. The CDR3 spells CSATDRVWGNTEAFF. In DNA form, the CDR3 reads TGCAGTGCGACGGACAGGGTATGGGGGAACACTGAAGCTTTCTTT.

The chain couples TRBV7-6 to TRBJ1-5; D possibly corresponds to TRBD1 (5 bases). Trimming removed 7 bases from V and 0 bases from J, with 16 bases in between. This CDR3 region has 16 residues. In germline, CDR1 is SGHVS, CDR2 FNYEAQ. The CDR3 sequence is CASTTTGANSNQPQHF. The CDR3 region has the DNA TGTGCCAGCACCACAACAGGCGCAAATAGCAATCAGCCCCAGCATTTT.

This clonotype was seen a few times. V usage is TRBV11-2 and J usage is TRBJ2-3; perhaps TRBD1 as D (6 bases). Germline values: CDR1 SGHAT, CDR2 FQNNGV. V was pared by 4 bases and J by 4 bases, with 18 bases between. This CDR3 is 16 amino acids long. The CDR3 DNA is TGTGCCAGCAGCTCTAAATTAACACCAGGGGCAGATACGCAGTATTTT. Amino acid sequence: CASSSKLTPGADTQYF.

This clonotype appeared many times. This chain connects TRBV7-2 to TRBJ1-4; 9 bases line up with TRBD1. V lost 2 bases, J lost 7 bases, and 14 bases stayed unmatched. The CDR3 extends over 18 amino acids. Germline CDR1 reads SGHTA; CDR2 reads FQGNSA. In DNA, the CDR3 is TGTGCCAGCAGCTTATACGGACACAGGGGGCTTGAGGGTGAAAAACTGTTTTTT. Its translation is CASSLYGHRGLEGEKLFF.

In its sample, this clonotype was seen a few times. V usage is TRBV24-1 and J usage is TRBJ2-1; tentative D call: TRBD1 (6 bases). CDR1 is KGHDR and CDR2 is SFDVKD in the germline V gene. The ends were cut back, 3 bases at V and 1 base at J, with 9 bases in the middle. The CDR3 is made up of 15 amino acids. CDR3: CATSDQTGSYNEQFF. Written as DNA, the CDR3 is TGTGCCACCAGTGATCAAACAGGGTCCTACAATGAGCAGTTCTTC.

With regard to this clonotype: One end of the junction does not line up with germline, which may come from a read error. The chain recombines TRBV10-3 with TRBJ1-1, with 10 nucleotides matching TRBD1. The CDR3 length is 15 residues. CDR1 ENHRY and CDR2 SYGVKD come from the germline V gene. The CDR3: CTISESGQGSAEAFF. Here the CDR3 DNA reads TGTACCATCAGTGAGTCGGGACAGGGGAGCGCTGAAGCTTTCTTT.

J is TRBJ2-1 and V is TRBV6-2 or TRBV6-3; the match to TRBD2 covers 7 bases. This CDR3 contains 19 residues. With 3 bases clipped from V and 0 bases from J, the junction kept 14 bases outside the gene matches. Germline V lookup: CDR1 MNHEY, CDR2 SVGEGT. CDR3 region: CASSYLGGGSDPSYNEQFF. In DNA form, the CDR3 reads TGTGCCAGCAGTTATCTGGGCGGGGGATCAGACCCCTCCTACAATGAGCAGTTCTTC.

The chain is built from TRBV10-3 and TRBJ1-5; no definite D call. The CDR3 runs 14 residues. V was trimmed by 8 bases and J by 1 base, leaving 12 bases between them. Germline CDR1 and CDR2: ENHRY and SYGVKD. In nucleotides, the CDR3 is TGTGCCATCGGTGGAGCGACGAGCAATCAGCCCCAGCATTTT. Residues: CAIGGATSNQPQHF.

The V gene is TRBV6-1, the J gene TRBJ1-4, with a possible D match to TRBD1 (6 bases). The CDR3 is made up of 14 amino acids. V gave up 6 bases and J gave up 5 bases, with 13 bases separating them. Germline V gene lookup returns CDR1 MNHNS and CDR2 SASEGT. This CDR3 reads CASRTQGYNEKLFF. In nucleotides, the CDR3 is TGTGCCAGCAGGACTCAGGGGTACAATGAAAAACTGTTTTTT.

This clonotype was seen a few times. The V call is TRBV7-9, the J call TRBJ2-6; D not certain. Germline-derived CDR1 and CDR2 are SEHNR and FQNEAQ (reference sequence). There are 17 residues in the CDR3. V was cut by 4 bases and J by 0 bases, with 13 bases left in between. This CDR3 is CASSSSVRTSGANVLTF. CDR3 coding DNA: TGTGCCAGCAGCTCAAGTGTCAGAACCTCTGGGGCCAACGTCCTGACTTTC.

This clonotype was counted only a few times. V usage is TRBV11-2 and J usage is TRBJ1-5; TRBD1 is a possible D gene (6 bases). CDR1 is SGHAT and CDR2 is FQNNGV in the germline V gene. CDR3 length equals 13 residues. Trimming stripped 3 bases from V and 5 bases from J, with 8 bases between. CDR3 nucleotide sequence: TGTGCCAGCAGCTTCGAGGGGGATCAGCCCCAGCATTTT. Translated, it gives CASSFEGDQPQHF.

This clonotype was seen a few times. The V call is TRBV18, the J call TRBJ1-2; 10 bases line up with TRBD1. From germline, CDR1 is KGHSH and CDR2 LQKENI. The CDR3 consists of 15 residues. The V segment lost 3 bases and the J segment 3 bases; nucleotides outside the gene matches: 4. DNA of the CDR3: TGTGCCAGCTCACCTCGGGACAGGGGAGACTATGGCTACACCTTC. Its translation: CASSPRDRGDYGYTF.

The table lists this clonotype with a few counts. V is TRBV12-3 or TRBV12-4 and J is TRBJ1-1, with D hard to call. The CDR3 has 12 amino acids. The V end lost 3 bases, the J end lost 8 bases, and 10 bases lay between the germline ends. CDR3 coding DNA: TGTGCCAGCAGTTTTGGTTTAACAGAAGCTTTCTTT. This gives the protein CASSFGLTEAFF.

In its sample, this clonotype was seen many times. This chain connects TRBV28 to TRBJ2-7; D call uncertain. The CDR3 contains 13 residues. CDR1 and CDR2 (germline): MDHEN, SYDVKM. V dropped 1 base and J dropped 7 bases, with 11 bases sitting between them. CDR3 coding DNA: TGTGCCAGCAGTTTATCGGCAGTAAGGGAGCAGTACTTC. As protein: CASSLSAVREQYF.

The CDR3 loop reads CASSLGQRVRGANVLTF. CDR3 sequence (DNA): TGTGCCAGCAGTTTAGGGCAGCGGGTTCGGGGGGCCAACGTCCTGACTTTC. The chain is built from TRBV27 and TRBJ2-6, with D perhaps TRBD2 (6 bases). V dropped 2 bases and J dropped 4 bases, with 15 bases sitting between them. The CDR3 sequence is 17 residues long. Germline CDR1 and CDR2: MNHEY and SMNVEV (reference sequence).

The CDR3 sequence: CASRETGTDQPQHF. CDR3 nucleotide sequence: TGTGCCAGCAGGGAGACAGGGACCGATCAGCCCCAGCATTTT. The chain recombines TRBV12-3 or TRBV12-4 with TRBJ1-5; the match to TRBD1 covers 7 bases. Trimming took 6 bases from V and 5 from J; bases not matched to a gene: 7. The CDR3 totals 14 residues.